Below, 19 T cell receptor beta chains from the same sample are listed, as sequenced in a study of blood T cell repertoires in COVID-19. Clones were sequenced by immunoSEQ multiplex PCR, and TCRdb holds only the in-frame ones, with some missing. Found here are 81,000 or so clones, roughly 85% of them singletons; the top ten hold roughly 9.6%. Sequencing was performed on peripheral blood. These receptors were collected from a man between 50 and 59 years old with COVID-19, enrolled during active disease.

This clone was picked up a small number of times. The chain joins TRBV11-2 to TRBJ2-1; 9 positions match TRBD2. CDR1 and CDR2 from the germline V gene are SGHAT and FQNNGV. V gave up 5 bases and J gave up 6 bases; unmatched junction bases: 5. This CDR3 region has 14 residues. The CDR3 here is CASSLAGNRNEQFF. CDR3 in DNA: TGTGCCAGCAGCCTAGCGGGGAATCGCAATGAGCAGTTCTTC.

The CDR3 bases are TGCGCCAGCAGCTGGGGGACTAGCGGGAAAGGTGAGCAGTTCTTC. Translating gives CASSWGTSGKGEQFF. The chain uses TRBV5-1 and TRBJ2-1, with 13 bases aligning to TRBD2. The CDR3 runs 15 residues. V was clipped by 3 bases and J by 9 bases; unmatched bases: 6. From germline, CDR1 is SGHRS and CDR2 YFSETQ. The full variable domain, completed using reference TRBV5-1 and TRBJ2-1, is KAGVTQTPRYLIKTRGQQVTLSCSPISGHRSVSWYQQTPGQGLQFLFEYFSETQRNKGNFPGRFSGRQFSNSRSEMNVSTLELGDSALYLCASSWGTSGKGEQFFGPGTRLTVL.

The gene calls are TRBV5-5 and TRBJ1-1; 8 positions match TRBD1. The CDR3 covers 17 residues. Germline V gene data show CDR1 as SGHKS and CDR2 as YYEKEE (reference sequence). V shed 0 bases and J 1 base; nucleotides not matched to a gene: 8. CDR3 DNA sequence: TGTGCCAGCAGCTTGGCCAGGGGGCCCCCGGGGAACACTGAAGCTTTCTTT. Translated, it gives CASSLARGPPGNTEAFF.

CDR3 protein: CASRRSGSTDTQYF. In DNA, the CDR3 is TGTGCCAGCAGGCGAAGCGGGAGCACAGATACGCAGTATTTT. The V call is TRBV3-1 (or the pseudogene TRBV3-2), the J call TRBJ2-3; maybe TRBD2 (6 bases). The ends were cut back, 6 bases at V and 0 bases at J, with 10 bases in the middle. Germline loops: CDR1 LGHDT, CDR2 YNNKEL (reference sequence). The CDR3 has 14 residues.

The chain combines TRBV6-6 with TRBJ2-2; 10 bases align to TRBD2. The junction had 4 bases not matched to a gene; V was cut back by 6 bases and J by 0 bases. CDR3 length: 16 residues. Germline CDR1 reads MNHNY; CDR2 reads SVGAGI (reference sequence). Here the CDR3 DNA reads TGTGCCAGCAGCCCTAGCGGGAGCCCGAACACCGGGGAGCTGTTTTTT. Translating gives CASSPSGSPNTGELFF.

This clone occurred once. The V gene is TRBV5-4, the J gene TRBJ2-2; TRBD1 is a possible D gene (5 bases). The germline V and J ends were trimmed by 0 bases and 4 bases, with 10 bases remaining between them. The germline gives CDR1 SGHNT, CDR2 YYREEE (reference sequence). The CDR3 spans 15 residues. The CDR3 DNA follows: TGTGCCAGCAGCTTGGTCCAGGGCGGCACCGGGGAGCTGTTTTTT. This translates into CASSLVQGGTGELFF.

V gene TRBV28 combines with J gene TRBJ2-5; the match to TRBD2 covers 8 bases. The germline CDR1 and CDR2 sequences are MDHEN and SYDVKM. The CDR3 has 14 residues. Trimming removed 5 bases from V and 5 bases from J; junction bases left unmatched: 7. CDR3 DNA sequence: TGTGCCAGCAGTGTTGCGGGAGGAACCGAGACCCAGTACTTC. The encoded protein is CASSVAGGTETQYF.

This sequence joins TRBV11-3 and TRBJ2-5; D is unresolved. V lost 4 bases, J lost 5 bases, and 11 bases lay in between. The CDR3 contains 13 residues. CDR1 and CDR2 (germline): SGHNT, YENEEA. The CDR3 sequence is CASSSTSTETQYF. The CDR3, as DNA: TGTGCCAGCAGCTCTACGTCAACGGAGACCCAGTACTTC.

This clone was detected only once. This chain joins TRBV5-1 and TRBJ1-3; TRBD1 agrees at 7 bases. The CDR3 is 13 amino acids. Germline V gives CDR1 SGHRS, CDR2 YFSETQ. V trimming: 5 bases; J trimming: 7 bases; junction bases outside the gene matches: 6. The CDR3 sequence is CASRPDRANTIYF. In nucleotides, the CDR3 is TGCGCCAGCAGGCCCGACAGGGCTAACACCATATATTTT.

J is TRBJ2-7 and V is TRBV15, with a possible D match to TRBD1 (6 bases). CDR3 size: 13 residues. The V and J ends lost 2 bases and 4 bases respectively, with 9 bases between them. The germline CDR1 and CDR2 sequences are LNHNV and YYDKDF (reference sequence). The CDR3 reads CATSRQTGYEQYF. CDR3 bases: TGTGCCACCAGCAGACAGACAGGTTACGAGCAGTACTTC.

J is TRBJ2-1 and V is TRBV24-1; TRBD2 aligns across 8 bases. Germline loops: CDR1 KGHDR, CDR2 SFDVKD. This CDR3 contains 19 residues. The V and J ends lost 5 bases and 4 bases, in that order; junction bases with no gene match: 18. This CDR3 is CATSGVGTSGTRGYNEQFF. The CDR3 DNA reads as TGTGCCACCAGTGGGGTAGGGACATCCGGGACTAGGGGTTACAATGAGCAGTTCTTC.

The chain is built from TRBV7-9 and TRBJ2-3; tentative D call: TRBD2 (6 bases). The germline CDR1 and CDR2 sequences are SEHNR and FQNEAQ (reference sequence). The V end was cut by 5 bases, the J end by 4 bases, with 10 bases between. The CDR3 consists of 13 residues. In DNA, the CDR3 is TGTGCCAGCAGCAACCGACTAGCAGATACGCAGTATTTT. Encoded protein: CASSNRLADTQYF.

A remark on this clone: One end of the junction fails to match germline, which may point to a read error. This rearrangement joins TRBV7-7 to TRBJ2-2; a weak D match, TRBD1 (6 bases). The germline CDR1 and CDR2 sequences are SSHAT and FNYEAQ (reference sequence). This CDR3 has 13 residues. The CDR3 DNA reads as TGTGCTAGCAGCTTAGGGACATCACCGGAGCTGTTTTTT. Translated: CASSLGTSPELFF.

The V gene is TRBV20-1, the J gene TRBJ2-7; D perhaps matches TRBD2 (6 bases). V was shortened by 3 bases and J by 1 base, with 19 bases between the two germline ends. CDR3 length: 16 amino acids. Germline CDR1 and CDR2: DFQATT and SNEGSKA (reference sequence). The CDR3 loop reads CSASSTSPRGSYEQYF. The CDR3 DNA reads TGCAGTGCTAGTTCAACTAGCCCTAGAGGTTCCTACGAGCAGTACTTC.

The chain employs TRBV12-3 or TRBV12-4 and TRBJ1-1; maybe TRBD1 (5 bases). The CDR3 is 13 residues long. Deletions cut 5 bases from V and 0 bases from J, with 7 bases between. CDR3 sequence: CASSGQMNTEAFF. The CDR3 DNA sequence: TGTGCCAGCAGTGGACAAATGAACACTGAAGCTTTCTTT.

The chain combines TRBV27 with TRBJ1-5; 9 bases match TRBD1. Germline V gene lookup returns CDR1 MNHEY and CDR2 SMNVEV (reference sequence). Germline trimming cut 5 bases from V and 3 bases from J; bases unmatched to any gene: 8. This CDR3 comprises 16 residues. The CDR3 DNA is TGTGCCAGCAGTAGATCCGGGACAGGGACCAATCAGCCCCAGCATTTT. The encoded protein is CASSRSGTGTNQPQHF.

The chain employs TRBV7-2 and TRBJ2-7, with 9 nucleotides matching TRBD2. The length of the CDR3 is 17 residues. Germline V gene sequence: CDR1 SGHTA, CDR2 FQGNSA. Trimming took 5 bases from V and 2 from J; bases not matched to a gene: 13. The CDR3 sequence is CASSRQGGSGGPYEQYF. The CDR3 DNA reads as TGTGCCAGCAGCCGCCAAGGGGGTAGCGGGGGCCCCTACGAGCAGTACTTC.

The chain links TRBV14 to TRBJ1-2; 10 bases align to TRBD1. The length of the CDR3 is 15 residues. J gave up 4 bases and V 4 bases, and 6 bases lay outside the gene matches. The germline V gene encodes CDR1 SGHDN and CDR2 FVKESK. CDR3 sequence reads: CASSRPGQGTYGYTF. The CDR3 DNA reads as TGTGCCAGCAGCCGACCGGGACAGGGGACCTATGGCTACACCTTC.

The chain links TRBV6-2 or TRBV6-3 to TRBJ2-1; perhaps TRBD1 as D (6 bases). The CDR3 is 12 amino acids. In germline, CDR1 is MNHEY, CDR2 SVGEGT. The germline V and J ends were trimmed by 3 bases and 7 bases, with 7 bases remaining between them. The CDR3 is CASSYRGNEQFF. CDR3 sequence (DNA): TGTGCCAGCAGTTATAGGGGGAATGAGCAGTTCTTC.